These 19 T cell receptor beta chains originate from one sample sequenced in a study of T cells in Graves' hyperthyroidism and ophthalmopathy. Amplified regions were TCR beta CDR3 sequences from RNA transcripts. With the HTBI primer set, the TCR CDR3 went through a first round of RT-PCR. A single record per CDR3 protein comes from TCRdb applying MiXCR to the multiplex PCR reads. The sample lists tens of thousands of distinct CDR3 sequences; roughly half were seen once. The sequenced sample was blood. These receptor sequences come from a woman aged 45-65 years with Graves' ophthalmopathy.

This clonotype was counted at least ten times. The chain joins TRBV6-1 to TRBJ2-6; D gene unclear. CDR3 size: 16 residues. V lost 1 base and J lost 4, with 11 bases in between. Germline loops: CDR1 MNHNS, CDR2 SASEGT. The CDR3 coding sequence is TGTGCCAGCAGTGAAGTAACGGGCTCCGGGGCCAACGTCCTGACTTTC. Residues: CASSEVTGSGANVLTF.

The J gene is TRBJ2-1, the V gene TRBV29-1, with 7 bases fitting TRBD1. The CDR3 has 13 amino acids. V trimming: 4 bases; J trimming: 4 bases; junction bases outside the gene matches: 4. CDR1 and CDR2 from the germline V gene are SQVTM and ANQGSEA. The CDR3 loop reads CSVGGQVYNEQFF. DNA of the CDR3: TGCAGCGTTGGTGGACAGGTTTACAATGAGCAGTTCTTC.

The chain is built from TRBV20-1 and TRBJ2-7; 14 bases are a match to TRBD2. This CDR3 has 15 amino acids. Germline CDR1 and CDR2: DFQATT and SNEGSKA (reference sequence). V was clipped by 1 base and J by 5 bases; unmatched bases: 4. CDR3 DNA sequence: TGCAGTGCTAGAGTCGGGACTAGCGGGAGTAACGAGCAGTACTTC. Amino acids: CSARVGTSGSNEQYF.

This clonotype was seen at least ten times. V gene TRBV13 combines with J gene TRBJ2-5; D may be TRBD2 (6 bases). V was pared by 5 bases and J by 4 bases, with 20 bases between. The CDR3 sequence is 16 residues long. Germline-derived CDR1 and CDR2 are PRHDT and FYEKMQ (reference sequence). The CDR3 coding sequence is TGTGCCAGCAGCCCCCCTCCCGGGACTGCCCCAGAGACCCAGTACTTC. Protein product: CASSPPPGTAPETQYF.

J is TRBJ1-1 and V is TRBV29-1; tentative D call: TRBD1 (6 bases). CDR1 SQVTM and CDR2 ANQGSEA come from the germline V gene. The CDR3 is 13 residues long. V lost 6 bases, J lost 6 bases, and 17 bases lay in between. This CDR3 reads CSVGRQGRAEAFF. In DNA, the CDR3 is TGCAGCGTAGGTCGGCAGGGGAGGGCTGAAGCTTTCTTT. The full variable domain, with the rest looked up from reference TRBV29-1 and TRBJ1-1, is SAVISQKPSRDICQRGTSLTIQCQVDSQVTMMFWYRQQPGQSLTLIATANQGSEATYESGFVIDKFPISRPNLTFSTLTVSNMSPEDSSIYLCSVGRQGRAEAFFGQGTRLTVV.

This clonotype was seen only a few times. The chain carries TRBV14 and TRBJ1-5, with D hard to call. The germline V and J ends were trimmed by 0 bases and 0 bases, with 15 bases remaining between them. Germline CDR1 SGHDN, CDR2 FVKESK. The CDR3 consists of 18 residues. The CDR3 reads CASSQEGSGLLSNQPQHF. The DNA of the CDR3 is TGTGCCAGCAGCCAAGAAGGTTCTGGGCTCCTTAGCAATCAGCCCCAGCATTTT. The variable domain in full, completed from reference TRBV14 and TRBJ1-5, reads EAGVTQFPSHSVIEKGQTVTLRCDPISGHDNLYWYRRVMGKEIKFLLHFVKESKQDESGMPNNRFLAERTGGTYSTLKVQPAELEDSGVYFCASSQEGSGLLSNQPQHFGDGTRLSIL.

As concerns this clonotype: The CDR3 carries no conserved terminal phenylalanine or tryptophan, so it likely arises from a read error. The CDR3 here is CASSQVLGGDTEAFC. In nucleotides, the CDR3 is TGCGCCAGCAGCCAAGTCCTGGGTGGGGACACGGAAGCTTTCTGT. This chain connects TRBV4-3 to TRBJ1-1; TRBD1 is a possible D gene (6 bases). Germline V gene data show CDR1 as LGHNA and CDR2 as YSLEER. This CDR3 spans 15 amino acids.

Note on this clonotype: A read error is possible here, since a much larger clone lies one base away. The gene calls are TRBV28 and TRBJ1-2; 8 bases align to TRBD1. CDR3 length: 14 residues. The junction had 8 bases not matched to a gene; V was cut back by 3 bases and J by 8 bases. Germline V gene lookup returns CDR1 MDHEN and CDR2 SYDVKM. The CDR3: CASSLSDRGGGYTF. The CDR3 bases are TGTGCCAGCAGTTTGTCTGACAGGGGAGGGGGCTACACCTTC.

This clonotype was detected ten times or more. This chain connects TRBV14 to TRBJ2-7; no clear D gene. This CDR3 has 14 residues. V was trimmed by 1 base and J by 3 bases, leaving 10 bases between them. Germline V lookup: CDR1 SGHDN, CDR2 FVKESK. The CDR3 loop is CASSQGSQSYEQYF. The CDR3, as DNA: TGTGCCAGCAGCCAAGGTTCACAGAGCTACGAGCAGTACTTC.

A single count supports this clonotype. The CDR3 reads CASTHRGTEGTDTQYF. The CDR3 DNA is TGTGCCAGCACCCACCGTGGGACAGAAGGCACAGATACGCAGTATTTT. V usage is TRBV6-5 and J usage is TRBJ2-3, with TRBD1 matching over 7 bases. Germline V gene data show CDR1 as MNHEY and CDR2 as SVGAGI. Trimming removed 7 bases from V and 1 base from J; junction bases left unmatched: 11. This CDR3 is built from 16 residues.

Sample share makes this clonotype medium-sized (0.01 to 0.1%). This sequence joins TRBV15 and TRBJ1-2; tentatively, D is TRBD1 (5 bases). The V gene's germline CDR1 is LNHNV and CDR2 YYDKDF (reference sequence). The CDR3 extends over 16 amino acids. Trimming removed 3 bases at V and 6 bases at J, with 20 bases between. Here the CDR3 reads CATSSGSGWGDHGYTF. CDR3 DNA: TGTGCCACCAGCAGTGGCTCCGGTTGGGGGGACCATGGCTACACCTTC.

There are many counts of this clonotype. The chain uses TRBV11-2 and TRBJ2-3, with D perhaps given as TRBD1 or TRBD2 (5 bases each). Germline V gives CDR1 SGHAT, CDR2 FQNNGV. This CDR3 region has 17 residues. V gave up 3 bases and J gave up 7 bases, with 23 bases separating them. The CDR3 sequence: CASSLDPGTLNGNTQYF. CDR3 nucleotide sequence: TGTGCCAGCAGCTTGGACCCCGGGACCTTAAACGGAAATACGCAGTATTTT.

This clonotype showed up many times. The chain employs TRBV10-1 and TRBJ2-1; TRBD1 matches at 8 bases. V gave up 5 bases and J gave up 2 bases; unmatched junction bases: 8. The CDR3 has 16 residues. Germline V gene data show CDR1 as WNHNN and CDR2 as SYGVQD (reference sequence). The CDR3 sequence is CASSLFRDRPYNEQFF. CDR3 coding DNA: TGCGCCAGCAGTTTATTCCGGGACAGGCCCTACAATGAGCAGTTCTTC.

By share of the sample, this clonotype is medium-sized. This chain links TRBV29-1 with TRBJ2-1; D not certain. V dropped 2 bases and J dropped 13 bases, with 9 bases sitting between them. From germline, CDR1 is SQVTM and CDR2 ANQGSEA. CDR3 length: 10 amino acids. The CDR3 DNA follows: TGCAGCGTTGAACTCGCGGTACAGTTCTTC. This gives the protein CSVELAVQFF.

This clonotype was seen ten or more times. CDR3 loop: CASSHLQGAFTDTQYF. CDR3 coding DNA: TGTGCCAGCAGCCATTTACAGGGGGCTTTCACAGATACGCAGTATTTT. The gene calls are TRBV9 and TRBJ2-3; 9 bases agree with TRBD1. V shed 4 bases and J 2 bases; nucleotides not matched to a gene: 8. CDR1 and CDR2 (germline): SGDLS, YYNGEE. CDR3 size: 16 residues. The whole variable domain, filled in from reference TRBV9 and TRBJ2-3, reads DSGVTQTPKHLITATGQRVTLRCSPRSGDLSVYWYQQSLDQGLQFLIQYYNGEERAKGNILERFSAQQFPDLHSELNLSSLELGDSALYFCASSHLQGAFTDTQYFGPGTRLTVL.

This clonotype was recorded once. CDR3 nucleotides: TGTGCCAGCAGCTTAACTAGCGGGGTGATGTATGAGCATTTT. Translation: CASSLTSGVMYEHF. The chain is built from TRBV7-2 and TRBJ1-5; no definite D call. CDR1 is SGHTA, CDR2 FQGNSA, per germline. Trimming pared 2 bases from V and 14 bases from J, leaving 19 bases between. The CDR3 extends over 14 amino acids.

This chain connects TRBV11-2 to TRBJ2-7; D not certain. Trimming cost V 1 base and J 13 bases, with 11 bases left between them. Germline V gene data show CDR1 as SGHAT and CDR2 as FQNNGV. This CDR3 has 11 residues. CDR3 residues: CASSLGVVGYF. CDR3 nucleotide sequence: TGTGCCAGCAGCTTAGGGGTAGTCGGATACTTC.

As regards this clonotype: A read error may explain this, as a much larger clone is one base away. The rearrangement joins TRBV27 to TRBJ2-2, with D maybe TRBD1 (6 bases). This CDR3 region has 14 residues. Per germline, CDR1 MNHEY and CDR2 SMNVEV (reference sequence). DNA of the CDR3: TGTGCCAGCATGCCAGGGGACGGCACCGGGGAGCTGCTTTTT. It translates to CASMPGDGTGELLF.

The chain employs TRBV10-1 and TRBJ2-1, with 7 bases that match TRBD1. Looked up from germline, CDR1 is WNHNN and CDR2 is SYGVQD (reference sequence). V dropped 7 bases and J dropped 0; count of bases not matched to a gene: 3. The CDR3 is made up of 14 amino acids. This chain's CDR3 is CASKDRSSYNEQFF. In DNA form, the CDR3 reads TGCGCCAGCAAGGACAGGAGCTCCTACAATGAGCAGTTCTTC.